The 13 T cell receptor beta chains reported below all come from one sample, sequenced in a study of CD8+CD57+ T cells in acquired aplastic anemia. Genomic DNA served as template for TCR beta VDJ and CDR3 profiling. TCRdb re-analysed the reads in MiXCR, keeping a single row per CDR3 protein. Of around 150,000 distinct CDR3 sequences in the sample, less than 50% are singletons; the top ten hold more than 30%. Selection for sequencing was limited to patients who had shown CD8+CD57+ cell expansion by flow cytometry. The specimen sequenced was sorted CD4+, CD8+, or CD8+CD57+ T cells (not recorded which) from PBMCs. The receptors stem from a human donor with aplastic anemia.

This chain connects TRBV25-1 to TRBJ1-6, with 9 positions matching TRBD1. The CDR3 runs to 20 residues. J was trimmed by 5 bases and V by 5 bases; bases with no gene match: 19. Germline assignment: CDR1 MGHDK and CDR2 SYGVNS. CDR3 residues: CASSNTPPDRDRADNSPLHF. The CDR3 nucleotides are TGTGCCAGCAGTAATACCCCTCCCGACCGGGACAGGGCCGATAATTCACCCCTCCACTTT.

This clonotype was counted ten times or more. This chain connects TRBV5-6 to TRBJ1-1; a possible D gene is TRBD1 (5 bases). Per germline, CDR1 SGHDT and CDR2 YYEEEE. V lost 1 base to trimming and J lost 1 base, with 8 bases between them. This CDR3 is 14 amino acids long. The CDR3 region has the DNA TGTGCCAGCAGCTTGTTGCAGGGGAACACTGAAGCTTTCTTT. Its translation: CASSLLQGNTEAFF.

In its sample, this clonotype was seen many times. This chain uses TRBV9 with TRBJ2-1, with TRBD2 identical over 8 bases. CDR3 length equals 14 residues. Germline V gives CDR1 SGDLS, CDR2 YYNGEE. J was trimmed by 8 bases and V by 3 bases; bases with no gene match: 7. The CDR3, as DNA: TGTGCCAGCAGCGCCCCTAGCGGGCAGGATGAGCAGTTCTTC. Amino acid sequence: CASSAPSGQDEQFF.

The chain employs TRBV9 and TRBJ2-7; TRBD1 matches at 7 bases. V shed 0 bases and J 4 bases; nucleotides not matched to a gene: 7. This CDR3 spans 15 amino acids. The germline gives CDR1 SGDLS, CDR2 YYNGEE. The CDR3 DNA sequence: TGTGCCAGCAGCGTAGGGGACAGTTTCGGGTACGAGCAGTACTTC. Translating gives CASSVGDSFGYEQYF.

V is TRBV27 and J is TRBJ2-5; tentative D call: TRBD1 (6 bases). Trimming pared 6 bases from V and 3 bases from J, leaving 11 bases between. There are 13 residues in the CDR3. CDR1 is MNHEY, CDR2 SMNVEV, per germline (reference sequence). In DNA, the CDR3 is TGTGCCAGCAGGGGACATTATGAAGAGACCCAGTACTTC. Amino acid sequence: CASRGHYEETQYF.

The CDR3 region has the DNA TGTGCCAGCAGCTTCGATCGGACAGGGGCCTACGAGCAGTACTTC. Its translation is CASSFDRTGAYEQYF. The chain is built from TRBV11-1 and TRBJ2-7; 9 bases map to TRBD1. Germline assignment: CDR1 SGHAT and CDR2 FQDESV (reference sequence). After removal of 3 bases from V and 2 bases from J, the junction contained 5 bases not matched to a gene. The CDR3 covers 15 residues.

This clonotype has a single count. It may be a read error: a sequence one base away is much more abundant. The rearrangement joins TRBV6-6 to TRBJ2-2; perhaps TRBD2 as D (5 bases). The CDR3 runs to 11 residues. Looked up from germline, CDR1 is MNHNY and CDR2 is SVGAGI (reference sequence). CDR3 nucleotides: TGTGCCAGCACAGATACCGGGGAGCTGATTTTT. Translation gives CASTDTGELIF.

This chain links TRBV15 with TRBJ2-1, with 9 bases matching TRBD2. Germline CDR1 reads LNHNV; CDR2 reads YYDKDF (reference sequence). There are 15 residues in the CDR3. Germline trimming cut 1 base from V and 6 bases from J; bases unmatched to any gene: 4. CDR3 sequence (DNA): TGTGCCACCAGCAGAGTTAGCGGGGGCCGCAATGAGCAGTTCTTC. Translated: CATSRVSGGRNEQFF.

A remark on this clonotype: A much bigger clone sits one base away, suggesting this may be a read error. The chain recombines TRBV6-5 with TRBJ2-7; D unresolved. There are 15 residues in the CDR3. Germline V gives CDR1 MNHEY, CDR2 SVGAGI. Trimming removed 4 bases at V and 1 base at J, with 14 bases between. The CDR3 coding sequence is TGTGCCAGCAGTTCCTCACAACTCTTGTCCTACGAGCAGTACTTC. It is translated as CASSSSQLLSYEQYF.

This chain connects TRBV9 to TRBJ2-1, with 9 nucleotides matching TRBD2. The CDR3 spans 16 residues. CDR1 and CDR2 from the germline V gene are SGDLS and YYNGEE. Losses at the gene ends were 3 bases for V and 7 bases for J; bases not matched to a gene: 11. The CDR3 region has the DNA TGTGCCAGCAGCGGGGGTCCGGGCGGGAGGGTGAATGAGCAGTTCTTC. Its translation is CASSGGPGGRVNEQFF.

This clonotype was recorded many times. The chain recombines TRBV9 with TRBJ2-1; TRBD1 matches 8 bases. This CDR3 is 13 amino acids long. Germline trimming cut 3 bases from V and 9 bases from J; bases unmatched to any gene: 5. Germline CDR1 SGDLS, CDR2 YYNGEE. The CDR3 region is CASSASDRGEQFF. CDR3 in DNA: TGTGCCAGCAGCGCCTCAGACAGGGGTGAGCAGTTCTTC.

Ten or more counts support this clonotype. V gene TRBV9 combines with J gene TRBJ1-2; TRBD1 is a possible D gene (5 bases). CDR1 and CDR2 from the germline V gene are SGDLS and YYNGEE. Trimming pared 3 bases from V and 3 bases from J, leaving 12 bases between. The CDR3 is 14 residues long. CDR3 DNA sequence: TGTGCCAGCAGCGCAACCGGGACGTACTATGGCTACACCTTC. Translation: CASSATGTYYGYTF.

CDR3 amino acids: CASSPTVGGRTEAFF. The CDR3 region has the DNA TGTGCCAGCAGTCCGACCGTGGGAGGGCGGACTGAAGCTTTCTTT. The gene calls are TRBV7-6 and TRBJ1-1; D remains unclear. V was pared by 6 bases and J by 5 bases, with 19 bases between. The germline gives CDR1 SGHVS, CDR2 FNYEAQ. CDR3 length: 15 residues.